The entry that follows covers one TCR beta chain sequence. The data derive from a study of blood T cell repertoires in COVID-19. As for the study in general: Spain, Italy and the United States supplied samples that represented acute and convalescent COVID-19. T cells, B-cell-depleted T cells, or PBMCs supplied cDNA or gDNA.

CDR1 MNHEY and CDR2 SVGEGT come from the germline V gene. This CDR3 is built from 13 residues. V was cut by 2 bases and J by 4 bases, with 7 bases left in between. Original processing notes: The assay estimated nucleated cells by amplifying reference gene primers. Measured with immunoSEQ multiplex PCR; TCRdb has only the in-frame clones, and not every one. The V and J calls and clone size were taken over from that table, and D and trimming were inferred from the DNA. The profile shows 55,000 to 85,000 clones, 88% of them singletons. The TCR comes from a human donor in a cohort sampled during active COVID-19. Source material: peripheral blood. The chain uses TRBV6-2 or TRBV6-3 and TRBJ2-3; tentative D call: TRBD2 (5 bases). The CDR3 reads CASSYGSPDTQYF. The CDR3 DNA reads TGTGCCAGCAGTTACGGGAGCCCAGATACGCAGTATTTT.